This record looks at one TCR beta chain sequence and its context. Its antigen is not identified. The CDR3 consists of 16 residues. The V end was cut by 0 bases, the J end by 4 bases, with 13 bases between. Germline V gene sequence: CDR1 MGHDK, CDR2 SYGVNS. The data were obtained in a study of T-cell reconstitution after alpha-beta-depleted transplantation in children. Study-wide findings and caveats: Alpha-beta T cells about two months after transplant reportedly derived from several hundred expanded graft clones. Diversity of TCRbeta at day 60 was high in some patients, arising from surviving recipient T cells and thymic progenitors.

Unique molecular identifiers were incorporated when the TCRbeta library was constructed. Using its own MiXCR run on the PCR reads, TCRdb lists one record per CDR3 protein. This table has about a million distinct CDR3 sequences, about 31% appearing once. The TCR sequence derives from a boy in the first two years of life who had a stem cell transplant for SCID, so the T cells may come from the graft donor. The sample consisted of PBMCs, mostly from graft donor cells, taken 360 days after TCRalphabeta/CD19-depleted stem cell transplant. V gene TRBV25-1 combines with J gene TRBJ2-1; weak D call: TRBD2 (6 bases). The CDR3 is CASSEYVAGLYNEQFF. The CDR3 nucleotides read TGTGCCAGCAGTGAATACGTTGCGGGGCTATACAATGAGCAGTTCTTC.